Sequencing of this TCR beta chain was carried out in a study of blood T cell repertoires in COVID-19 (dated by TCRdb to about 2020). About the study as a whole: Samples from collaborators originated in the United States, Italy and Spain and spanned both the acute and convalescent phases of COVID-19. Deeply sampled blood TCRbeta repertoires from subjects exposed to, actively infected with, or recovered from COVID-19 were included in the dataset. Sample metadata almost always included a de-identified subject ID, COVID-19 status, age in years and sex. The material from the prospective study consisted of cDNA or gDNA derived from T cells, B-cell-depleted T cells, or PBMCs. The samples were drawn from two sources: the first 160 participants of the ongoing ImmuneRACE study, and about 1,300 subjects contributed by 6 global collaborators. HLA class I and class II types, where available, came from metadata supplied by the sample provider rather than from assay-based typing. The repertoires were made available in a free public database intended to serve as a resource for research on the immune response to SARS-CoV-2. The study at large found these results: The quantity of clinical and demographic metadata differed by source and by participant and was supplied without curation.

The germline V gene specifies SGDLS as CDR1 and YYNGEE as CDR2. From its cysteine to its phenylalanine, the CDR3 spans 15 amino acids. This entry keeps only the CDR3 DNA: 45 bases, framed from base 1. Ends trimmed: V by 3 bases, J by 7 bases; bases unmatched to a gene: 8. TCRbeta CDR3 regions were amplified from genomic DNA by means of the immunoSEQ Assay, a bias-controlled multiplex PCR. Per the source publication's procedure: The number of nucleated cells in each sample was estimated by amplification of reference gene primers within the assay. Sequence reads were collapsed and filtered to measure the absolute abundance of every unique TCRbeta CDR3 rearrangement. For each sample, productive Simpson clonality was calculated by taking the square root of Simpson's diversity index across productive rearrangements. Not all clones reach the TCRdb copy of this immuneACCESS table, which keeps in-frame sequences only. Checked studies attribute under half of the gap to unresolved V genes and leave the rest unexplained. The V and J calls and the clone size are those of that table, but D and trimming were determined from the DNA. The sample table contains approximately 210,000 clones; only one count was recorded for 85% to 90% of them. The ten most abundant clones make up 0.78% of the sample.

Collaborating institutions collected whole blood in K2EDTA tubes following their own protocols. For TCRbeta analysis, collaborator samples were shipped as frozen whole blood, as isolated PBMCs, or as DNA extracted from either sample type. As for this clone: Its antigen remains undetermined. No much larger clone exists at a distance of one base, and base qualities are not known.

The TCR originated in a woman in her 70s with acute or convalescent COVID-19. The receptor chain draws on TRBV9 and TRBJ2-2; 8 central nucleotides agree with TRBD1. The sample consisted of peripheral blood. The CDR3 protein sequence reads: CASSGGQGGIGELFF. In nucleotides, the sequence is TGTGCCAGCAGCGGAGGACAGGGCGGCATCGGGGAGCTGTTTTTT. Here the CDR3 is joined to the reference TRBV9 and TRBJ2-2 genes, and the full variable domain is: DSGVTQTPKHLITATGQRVTLRCSPRSGDLSVYWYQQSLDQGLQFLIQYYNGEERAKGNILERFSAQQFPDLHSELNLSSLELGDSALYFCASSGGQGGIGELFFGEGSRLTVL.